This T cell receptor beta chain appears in the sequencing data of a study of control samples from healthy donors and cancer patients. Sequenced by immunoSEQ multiplex PCR; TCRdb stores in-frame clones only, minus some. The data show about 20,000 clones, 85% to 90% seen once. Germline CDR1 reads SGHVS; CDR2 reads FQNEAQ. V was shortened by 4 bases and J by 0 bases, with 13 bases between the two germline ends. The length of the CDR3 is 16 residues. The chain has TRBV7-8 and TRBJ1-3; a weak D match, TRBD1 (6 bases). Sequencing was carried out using PBMCs. The TCR was taken from a woman aged 70-85 years with colorectal cancer. The CDR3 coding sequence is TGTGCCAGCAGCTCACGGGGACAAAGCTCTGGAAACACCATATATTTT. This translates into CASSSRGQSSGNTIYF.